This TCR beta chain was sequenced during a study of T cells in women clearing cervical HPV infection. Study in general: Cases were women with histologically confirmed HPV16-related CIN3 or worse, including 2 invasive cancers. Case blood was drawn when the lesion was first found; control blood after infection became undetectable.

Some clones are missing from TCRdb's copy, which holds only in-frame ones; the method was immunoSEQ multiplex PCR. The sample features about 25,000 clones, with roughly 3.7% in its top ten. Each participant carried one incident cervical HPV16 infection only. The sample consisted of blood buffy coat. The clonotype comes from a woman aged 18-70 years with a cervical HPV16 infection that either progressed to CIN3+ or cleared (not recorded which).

CDR3 amino acids: CASSEALQGATEAFF. The covered CDR3 bases are TGTGCCAGCAGTGAAGCGCTACAGGGAGCGACTGAA. The J gene is TRBJ1-1, the V gene TRBV2; tentatively, D is TRBD1 (6 bases). The read ends 3 residues shy of where the CDR3 ends; the end is completed using the germline J gene. V was cut by 0 bases and J by 5 bases, with 13 bases left in between. The CDR3 runs 15 residues. Germline CDR1 and CDR2: SNHLY and FYNNEI.